The sample holds a few counts of the clone carrying this T cell receptor beta chain. Its antigen is unknown. This CDR3 region has 16 residues. V lost 0 bases to trimming and J lost 4 bases; unmatched junction nucleotides: 6. CDR1 SGHDT and CDR2 YYEEEE come from the germline V gene. A single record per CDR3 protein comes from TCRdb applying MiXCR to the RT-PCR reads. The table has around 540,000 distinct CDR3 sequences, 12% seen once; the top ten hold 10% to 13%. These data originate in a study of response to subunit inactivated influenza vaccine. Whole-study findings and limits: Only a handful of new T cells, the authors suggested, are recruited with each seasonal influenza vaccination.

This material consisted of PBMCs from blood, taken on the day of vaccination. The chain carries TRBV5-6 and TRBJ2-5, with 10 bases matching TRBD1. This sequence was found in a man aged 50-59 years who received an inactivated influenza vaccine. The CDR3 DNA reads as TGTGCCAGCAGCTTGGTGGGACAGGGGCTTCGAGAGACCCAGTACTTC. Its protein product is CASSLVGQGLRETQYF.